These T cell receptor beta chains were read from a single sample in a study of T cell responses to AZD1222 COVID-19 vaccine. TCRdb's copy holds only in-frame clones and misses some; the assay was immunoSEQ multiplex PCR. This table has 20,000 or so clones, less than 90% appearing once. The starting material was peripheral blood, obtained 28 days after the second AZD1222 dose. These TCRs come from an adult who received the AZD1222 COVID-19 vaccine. CDR3s include the opening cysteine and the closing phenylalanine or tryptophan. A D gene is named only where the DNA matches it firmly. Where a row states a size, it is once, few, many or the class of an expanded clone; other rows omit it.

j_gene	d_gene	abundance	v_gene	len	CDR3nt	CDR3aa
TRBJ2-7	TRBD1	.	TRBV6-5	14	TGTGCCAGCAGCCGCACAGGGGGCCTTTACGAGCAGTACTTC	CASSRTGGLYEQYF
TRBJ2-3	.	.	TRBV20-1	10	TGCAGTGCTTGGGGGGATACGCAGTATTTT	CSAWGDTQYF
TRBJ2-2	TRBD1	once	TRBV29-1	17	TGCAGCGTTGTTTTTATTCTGGGACAGGGTAGGACCGGGGAGCTGTTTTTT	CSVVFILGQGRTGELFF
TRBJ2-2	.	once	TRBV10-1	14	TGCGCCAGCACCCGGGACACTAACACCGGGGAGCTGTTTTTT	CASTRDTNTGELFF
TRBJ1-2	.	.	TRBV6-1	13	TGTGCCAGCAGTGAAGACAATGGACCTGGCTACACCTTC	CASSEDNGPGYTF
TRBJ1-2	.	.	TRBV6-5	15	TGTGCCAGCAGGCAGTCGGGGGGGGCTAACTATGGCTACACCTTC	CASRQSGGANYGYTF
TRBJ1-6	.	.	TRBV19	12	TGTGCCACCCGACATGGAAATTCACCCCTCCACTTT	CATRHGNSPLHF
TRBJ2-5	.	.	TRBV5-4	13	TGTGCCAGCAGCGCTCCCCCTAGTGAGACCCAGTACTTC	CASSAPPSETQYF
TRBJ1-4	.	.	TRBV5-4	16	TGTGCCAGCAGCTTTGACCCCGGAGGCCGTAATGAAAAACTGTTTTTT	CASSFDPGGRNEKLFF
TRBJ2-2	.	.	TRBV11-2	15	TGTGCCAGCAGCCGTATTGGGGTTCGGACCGGGGAGCTGTTTTTT	CASSRIGVRTGELFF
TRBJ2-7	TRBD2	.	TRBV4-2	17	TGTGCCAGCAGCGCCCGCCAAAAAGGACTAGCCCACTACGAGCAGTACTTC	CASSARQKGLAHYEQYF
TRBJ1-2	.	.	TRBV3-1/TRBV3-2	17	TGTGCCAGCAGCCAAAAAGACATTCTCCGAGCTAACTATGGCTACACCTTC	CASSQKDILRANYGYTF
TRBJ1-3	.	.	TRBV3-1/TRBV3-2	15	TGTGCCAGCAGCCAGGGAGGACAGTTCGGAAACACCATATATTTT	CASSQGGQFGNTIYF
TRBJ1-4	.	.	TRBV4-2	14	TGTGCCAGCAGGACAGATTGGAGGAATGAAAAACTGTTTTTT	CASRTDWRNEKLFF
TRBJ2-5	TRBD1	.	TRBV7-3	18	TGTGCCAGCAGCTTAATGGGGAGAAACAGGGGGCTGAGGGAGACCCAGTACTTC	CASSLMGRNRGLRETQYF
TRBJ2-7	.	.	TRBV27	13	TGTGCCAGCAGTTTATCGAGGGGGTGGGAGCAGTACTTC	CASSLSRGWEQYF
TRBJ2-7	TRBD1	.	TRBV18	16	TGTGCCAGCTCACCACAGAAACCGGGACAGGGCAGCGAGCAGTACTTC	CASSPQKPGQGSEQYF
TRBJ2-7	.	few	TRBV22-1	18	TGTCCTGGGAGCGCATCTAAGCCTTGGGGGGGCGCGTCCTACGAGCAGTACTTC	CPGSASKPWGGASYEQYF
TRBJ1-1	.	.	TRBV28	14	TGTGCCAGCAGTCTTCCCCCGAGCCAGGGTGAAGCTTTCTTT	CASSLPPSQGEAFF
TRBJ2-5	.	.	TRBV2	11	TGTGCCAGCAGCGGGATGGGGACCCAGTACTTC	CASSGMGTQYF
TRBJ1-1	.	.	TRBV27	11	TGTGCCAGCAGTTTCAGAACTGAAGCTTTCTTT	CASSFRTEAFF
TRBJ2-5	TRBD2	.	TRBV24-1	15	TGTGCCACCAGTTTAGGACTAGCGGGAGGAGAGACCCAGTACTTC	CATSLGLAGGETQYF
TRBJ2-5	TRBD2	.	TRBV6-2/TRBV6-3	14	TGTGCCAGCAGTTATCTCACGGGAGGCGAGACCCAGTACTTC	CASSYLTGGETQYF
TRBJ2-1	TRBD2	.	TRBV7-2	15	TGTGCCAGCAGCACTCGACTAGCGGCTAACAATGAGCAGTTCTTC	CASSTRLAANNEQFF
TRBJ1-4	TRBD1	few	TRBV15	16	TGTGCCACCAGCAGTCCCGGGACAGGGTCGGCAGAAAAACTGTTTTTT	CATSSPGTGSAEKLFF
TRBJ2-1	TRBD2	.	TRBV29-1	18	TGCAGCGTGGGCGGACTAGCGGGAGGTCCGAGCTCCTACAATGAGCAGTTCTTC	CSVGGLAGGPSSYNEQFF
TRBJ2-2	.	.	TRBV5-1	16	TGCGCCAGCAGCTTGGGGCAGGGCTTAAACGCCGGGGAGCTGTTTTTT	CASSLGQGLNAGELFF
TRBJ1-5	.	few	TRBV10-3	13	TGTGCCATCAGTGAACCAGGGCGTCAGCCCCAGCATTTT	CAISEPGRQPQHF
TRBJ2-7	TRBD2	.	TRBV27	18	TGTGCCAGCAGTTTATCCGTGACTAGCGGGAGCCCCCGGGGCGAGCAGTACTTC	CASSLSVTSGSPRGEQYF
TRBJ2-7	.	.	TRBV7-9	12	TGTGCCAGCAGCTTAGTAGGCTCCAAGCAGTACTTC	CASSLVGSKQYF
TRBJ2-3	.	.	TRBV14	15	TGTGCCAGCAGCCAAGATTCAGAGTCGTGGGATACGCAGTATTTT	CASSQDSESWDTQYF
TRBJ1-1	TRBD1	.	TRBV28	15	TGTGCCAGCAGCTCCCCGAGGGGGCTTGACACTGAAGCTTTCTTT	CASSSPRGLDTEAFF
TRBJ2-7	TRBD2	.	TRBV6-5	12	TGTGCCAGCCGCGGGGGGGGCTACGAGCAGTACTTC	CASRGGGYEQYF
TRBJ1-2	.	.	TRBV7-2	14	TGTGCCAGCAGCTCCCGCCGGGAAGCATACCTGGACACCTTC	CASSSRREAYLDTF
TRBJ1-5	.	.	TRBV2	14	TGTGCCAGCAGTGAAGGGGGCGTGGGTCAGCCCCAGCATTTT	CASSEGGVGQPQHF
TRBJ2-3	TRBD2	.	TRBV5-1	14	TGCGCCAGCGGTATGCGGGAGGTGGCAGATACGCAGTATTTT	CASGMREVADTQYF
TRBJ1-3	.	.	TRBV30	14	TGTGCCTGGAGTGGGGGGGGAGGTGGAAACACCATATATTTT	CAWSGGGGGNTIYF
TRBJ2-5	.	.	TRBV7-2	14	TGTGCCAGCAGCCCCCGGACAGTTGTGGGGACCCAGTACTTC	CASSPRTVVGTQYF
TRBJ2-3	TRBD2	.	TRBV6-4	15	TGTGCCAGCAGTGAAGCGGGAGGAAGTACAGATACGCAGTATTTT	CASSEAGGSTDTQYF
TRBJ2-1	TRBD2	.	TRBV7-9	15	TGTGCCAGCAGCCCCGTTTTAGCGGGAGGGAATGAGCAGTTCTTC	CASSPVLAGGNEQFF
TRBJ2-7	.	.	TRBV19	13	TGTGCCAGTAGCGAAAACGGGCCACTCGAGCAGTACTTC	CASSENGPLEQYF
TRBJ2-7	.	.	TRBV30	12	TGTGCCTGGAGTGGGGCCGGGGCCGAGCAGTACTTC	CAWSGAGAEQYF
TRBJ2-7	.	.	TRBV27	15	TGTGCCAGCAGTCCCTGGGGGGGCCCTTCCTACGAGCAGTACTTC	CASSPWGGPSYEQYF
TRBJ2-2	.	.	TRBV6-4	13	TGTGCCAGCAGTGACGGGACCACCGGGGAGCTGTTTTTT	CASSDGTTGELFF
TRBJ2-1	.	.	TRBV3-1/TRBV3-2	13	TGTGCCAGCAGCCGGACTCTCTACAATGAGCAGTTCTTC	CASSRTLYNEQFF
TRBJ1-1	.	once	TRBV27	17	TGTGCCAGCAGTTTAGGGGGGGCTTGGATGATGGACACTGAAGCTTTCTTT	CASSLGGAWMMDTEAFF
TRBJ1-2	.	.	TRBV10-3	13	TGTGCCATCAGTCCTGACACGGAGGGCGGCTACACCTTC	CAISPDTEGGYTF
TRBJ1-1	.	.	TRBV5-6	17	TGTGCCAGCAGCTACTCGTTCACCGGATTTATGAACACTGAAGCTTTCTTT	CASSYSFTGFMNTEAFF
TRBJ2-7	.	.	TRBV6-5	13	TGTGCCAGCAGACCCGGTACTAGAAGGGAGCAGTACTTC	CASRPGTRREQYF
TRBJ2-7	.	few	TRBV14	14	TGTGCCAGCAGCCGACAGGCCTACTCCTACGAGCAGTACTTC	CASSRQAYSYEQYF
TRBJ2-5	.	.	TRBV6-2/TRBV6-3	13	TGTGCCAGCAGTTCTCAGGGTTCGGAGACCCAGTACTTC	CASSSQGSETQYF
TRBJ2-3	TRBD2	once	TRBV6-1	18	TGTGCCAGCAGTGAAGCGCTAGCTAGCGGGGCGTCGAGGGATACGCAGTATTTT	CASSEALASGASRDTQYF
TRBJ2-3	.	once	TRBV30	16	TGTGCCTGGAGTGTACGGTTAGCGGTCGGCACAGATACGCAGTATTTT	CAWSVRLAVGTDTQYF
TRBJ2-2	.	.	TRBV21-1	16	TGTGCCAGCAGCAAGCGGGACGGGGCGAACACCGGGGAGCTGTTTTTT	CASSKRDGANTGELFF
TRBJ1-1	TRBD1	.	TRBV5-1	15	TGCGCCAGCACCACCGAGACAGGGATTCACACTGAAGCTTTCTTT	CASTTETGIHTEAFF
TRBJ1-2	.	.	TRBV6-2/TRBV6-3	13	TGTGCCAGCAGTTACCCGACGGCGGGGGGCTACACCTTC	CASSYPTAGGYTF
TRBJ1-1	.	once	TRBV2	13	TGTGCCAGCAGATGGGGTGTGAACACTGAAGCTTTCTTT	CASRWGVNTEAFF
TRBJ2-7	TRBD1	.	TRBV7-9	14	TGTGCCAGCAGCTTACGACAGGGGTTCGGAGAGCAGTACTTC	CASSLRQGFGEQYF
TRBJ2-1	.	.	TRBV12-5	14	TGTGCTAGTGGTCCGGGCCCAGGGGACAATGAGCAGTTCTTC	CASGPGPGDNEQFF
TRBJ2-7	TRBD2	.	TRBV11-3	16	TGTGCCAGCAGCCGGGCAGGCGCTAGCGGGAGATACGAGCAGTACTTC	CASSRAGASGRYEQYF